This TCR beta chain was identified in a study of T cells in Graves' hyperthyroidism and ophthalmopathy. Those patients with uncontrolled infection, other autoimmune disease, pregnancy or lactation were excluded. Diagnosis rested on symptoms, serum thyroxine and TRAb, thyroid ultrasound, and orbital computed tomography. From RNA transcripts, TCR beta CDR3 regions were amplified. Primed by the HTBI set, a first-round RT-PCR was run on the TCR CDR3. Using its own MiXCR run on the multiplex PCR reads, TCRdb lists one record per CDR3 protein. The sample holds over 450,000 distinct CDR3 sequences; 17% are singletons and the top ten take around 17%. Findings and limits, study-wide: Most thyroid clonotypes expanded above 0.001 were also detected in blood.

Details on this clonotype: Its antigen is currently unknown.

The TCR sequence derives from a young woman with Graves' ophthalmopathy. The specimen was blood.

As DNA, the CDR3 is TGTGCCAGCAGCCAAGGGGGAGGGTACAATCAGCCCCAGCATTTT. Its protein product is CASSQGGGYNQPQHF. The J gene is TRBJ1-5, the V gene TRBV3-1; D remains ambiguous. This CDR3 contains 15 residues. Between the trimmed V and J ends, which lost 1 base and 3 bases, there was a span of 10 bases. Germline loops: CDR1 LGHDT, CDR2 YNNKEL (reference sequence).